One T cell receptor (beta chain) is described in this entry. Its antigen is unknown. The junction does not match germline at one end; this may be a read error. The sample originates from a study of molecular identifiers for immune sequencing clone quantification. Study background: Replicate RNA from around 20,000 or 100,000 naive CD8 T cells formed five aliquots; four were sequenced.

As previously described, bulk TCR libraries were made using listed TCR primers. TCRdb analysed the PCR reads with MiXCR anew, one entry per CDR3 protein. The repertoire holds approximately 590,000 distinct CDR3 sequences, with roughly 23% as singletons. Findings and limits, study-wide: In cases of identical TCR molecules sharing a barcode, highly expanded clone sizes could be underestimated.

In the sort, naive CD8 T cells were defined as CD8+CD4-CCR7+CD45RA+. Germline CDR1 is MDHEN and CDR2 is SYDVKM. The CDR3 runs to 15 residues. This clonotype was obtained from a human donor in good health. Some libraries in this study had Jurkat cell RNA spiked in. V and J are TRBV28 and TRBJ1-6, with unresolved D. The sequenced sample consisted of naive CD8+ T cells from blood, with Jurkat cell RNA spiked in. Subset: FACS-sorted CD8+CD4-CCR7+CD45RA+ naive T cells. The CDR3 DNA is TGTGCCCGCAGTTTGATACTTTTGAGCGATTCACCCCTCCACTTT. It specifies CARSLILLSDSPLHF.